This is a list of T cell receptor beta chains from one sample in a study of blood T cell repertoires in COVID-19. Produced via immunoSEQ multiplex PCR; TCRdb's table is partial and in-frame only. The sample holds around 100,000 clones, 87% seen once. The sequenced sample was peripheral blood. The source of these receptors is a man aged 50 to 60 with active COVID-19. CDR3s include the opening cysteine and the closing phenylalanine or tryptophan. The D gene is left open where the match is weak. Size tells how often a clone was seen (once, few, many) or the class of an expanded clone, and some rows leave it out.

size	V	D	J	CDR3	DNA
NA	TRBV6-5	TRBD2	TRBJ2-7	CASRLGTSGGYEQYF	TGTGCCAGCAGGCTCGGGACTAGCGGGGGCTACGAGCAGTACTTC
NA	TRBV4-3	NA	TRBJ1-1	CASSQVSEGYTEAFF	TGCGCCAGCAGCCAAGTGTCGGAGGGTTACACTGAAGCTTTCTTT
few	TRBV7-2	TRBD1	TRBJ1-1	CASSGRQGVNTEAFF	TGTGCCAGCAGCGGAAGGCAGGGGGTGAACACTGAAGCTTTCTTT
NA	TRBV6-5	TRBD2	TRBJ2-1	CASSSSGGYNEQFF	TGTGCCAGCTCTAGTAGCGGGGGGTACAATGAGCAGTTCTTC
NA	TRBV5-6	TRBD1	TRBJ1-4	CASSFLGSGGEKLFF	TGTGCCAGCAGCTTTCTGGGGTCAGGGGGTGAAAAACTGTTTTTT
NA	TRBV27	NA	TRBJ2-7	CASSFQGGHEQYF	TGTGCCAGCAGTTTTCAGGGGGGACACGAGCAGTACTTC
NA	TRBV5-1	TRBD1	TRBJ2-1	CASSLETGDLNEQFF	TGCGCCAGCAGCTTGGAAACAGGGGACCTCAATGAGCAGTTCTTC
NA	TRBV19	TRBD2	TRBJ2-2	CASSLPGGSPGELFF	TGTGCCAGTAGCCTTCCGGGGGGGTCACCCGGGGAGCTGTTTTTT
NA	TRBV5-1	NA	TRBJ1-2	CASSLRPGDGYTF	TGCGCCAGCAGCCTCCGTCCCGGAGATGGCTACACCTTC
NA	TRBV4-3	NA	TRBJ1-2	CASSQDNAGSGYTF	TGCGCCAGCAGCCAAGACAACGCGGGGAGTGGCTACACCTTC
NA	TRBV6-6	TRBD1	TRBJ2-2	CASALTGGNAGELFF	TGTGCCAGTGCGCTTACAGGGGGCAATGCCGGGGAGCTGTTTTTT
NA	TRBV6-2/TRBV6-3	NA	TRBJ2-1	CASSYSSRPSNEQFF	TGTGCCAGCAGTTACTCCTCGAGGCCCTCCAATGAGCAGTTCTTC
few	TRBV7-2	TRBD1	TRBJ1-5	CASSPTGVPNQPQHF	TGTGCCAGCAGCCCGACAGGGGTCCCCAATCAGCCCCAGCATTTT
NA	TRBV2	TRBD2	TRBJ2-1	CASRSGSGGANEQFF	TGTGCCAGCAGGTCGGGAAGCGGGGGGGCAAATGAGCAGTTCTTC
NA	TRBV2	NA	TRBJ1-3	CASSEGGGPGNTIYF	TGTGCCAGCAGTGAAGGGGGGGGCCCTGGAAACACCATATATTTT
NA	TRBV29-1	NA	TRBJ1-1	CSVVPRMNTEAFF	TGCAGCGTTGTACCGAGAATGAACACTGAAGCTTTCTTT
NA	TRBV12-5	NA	TRBJ1-5	CASGWEEFQPQHF	TGTGCTAGTGGTTGGGAGGAGTTTCAGCCCCAGCATTTT
once	TRBV12-5	TRBD1	TRBJ2-5	CASGLVLNSLGQGETQYF	TGTGCTAGTGGTTTGGTCCTAAACTCGTTAGGACAGGGAGAGACCCAGTACTTC
NA	TRBV5-1	NA	TRBJ2-5	CASSLYGQIMETQYF	TGCGCCAGCAGCTTGTATGGCCAGATCATGGAGACCCAGTACTTC
NA	TRBV11-1	TRBD2	TRBJ2-3	CASSPRGGADTQYF	TGTGCCAGCAGCCCACGTGGGGGGGCAGATACGCAGTATTTT
NA	TRBV6-5	TRBD1	TRBJ1-2	CASTGQGWAF	TGTGCCAGCACGGGACAGGGCTGGGCCTTC
NA	TRBV7-6	TRBD2	TRBJ2-4	CASSSNSGLAFAKNIQYF	TGTGCCAGCAGCTCAAATAGCGGACTAGCTTTTGCCAAAAACATTCAGTACTTC
NA	TRBV7-2	NA	TRBJ2-1	CASSLGRQNNEQFF	TGTGCCAGCAGCTTAGGCCGCCAGAACAATGAGCAGTTCTTC
NA	TRBV5-1	TRBD1	TRBJ2-1	CASSRDRGTDEQFF	TGCGCCAGCAGCAGAGACAGGGGGACGGATGAGCAGTTCTTC
NA	TRBV15	NA	TRBJ1-5	CATSRPIQPQHF	TGTGCCACCAGCAGACCAATCCAGCCCCAGCATTTT
NA	TRBV12-5	NA	TRBJ1-6	CASATGQYNSPLHF	TGTGCTAGTGCTACCGGACAGTATAATTCACCCCTCCACTTT
NA	TRBV7-2	NA	TRBJ2-7	CASSLDPGNYEQYF	TGTGCCAGCAGCTTAGATCCGGGAAACTACGAGCAGTACTTC
NA	TRBV7-9	NA	TRBJ1-2	CASSLNSNYGYTF	TGTGCCAGCAGCTTAAATAGTAACTATGGCTACACCTTC